These 32 T cell receptor beta chains share one sample of origin, sequenced in a study of beta chain features in type 1 diabetes. As every portion of the isolated RNA was reverse transcribed, the sequencing read expressed TCRB transcripts. Generated by immunoSEQ multiplex PCR, the TCRdb table keeps only in-frame clones and is missing some. The sample has fewer than 350,000 clones; 8% are singletons. The source material was central memory CD4+ T cells from blood. These receptors all come from a woman aged 18-29 years in good health.

In its sample, this clone was seen a few times. The chain couples TRBV7-2 to TRBJ1-2; D remains ambiguous. V shed 4 bases and J shed 4 bases, with 4 bases lying between them. This CDR3 spans 11 amino acids. CDR1 and CDR2 from the germline V gene are SGHTA and FQGNSA. The CDR3 DNA is TGTGCCAGCAGCTCAGGCTATGGCTACACCTTC. Its protein product is CASSSGYGYTF. The entire variable domain, with the rest obtained from reference TRBV7-2 and TRBJ1-2, is as follows: GAGVSQSPSNKVTEKGKDVELRCDPISGHTALYWYRQSLGQGLEFLIYFQGNSAPDKSGLPSDRFSAERTGGSVSTLTIQRTQQEDSAVYLCASSSGYGYTFGSGTRLTVV.

This clone has a handful of counts. The CDR3 nucleotides are TGTGCCAGCAGTTCCTGGCGGGACCCCTACGAGCAGTACGTC. It translates to CASSSWRDPYEQYV. V is TRBV6-5 and J is TRBJ2-7, with D tentatively TRBD2 (6 bases). Germline CDR1 and CDR2: MNHEY and SVGAGI. The CDR3 has 14 amino acids. Trimming took 4 bases from V and 2 from J, leaving 12 bases between them.

The rearrangement links TRBV14 to TRBJ1-6; TRBD1 is a possible D gene (5 bases). Germline V lookup: CDR1 SGHDN, CDR2 FVKESK. The length of the CDR3 is 14 residues. Trimming took off 5 bases at V and 7 bases at J, with 12 bases between the two ends. The CDR3 DNA reads TGTGCCAGCAGCTTAGCGGGGGAGAATTCACCCCTCCACTTT. This codes for CASSLAGENSPLHF.

This clone has a handful of counts. The chain links TRBV18 to TRBJ2-7, with a possible D match to TRBD2 (5 bases). Trimming removed 6 bases at V and 3 bases at J, with 9 bases between. Germline V gene sequence: CDR1 KGHSH, CDR2 LQKENI. The CDR3 runs to 12 residues. CDR3 region: CASSSDFYEQYF. CDR3 coding DNA: TGTGCCAGCTCTTCGGACTTCTACGAGCAGTACTTC.

V usage is TRBV7-2 and J usage is TRBJ2-7, with D perhaps matching TRBD1 (6 bases). The CDR3 has 13 residues. The germline gives CDR1 SGHTA, CDR2 FQGNSA. V lost 5 bases and J lost 1, with 9 bases in between. CDR3 residues: CASSHGQSYEQYV. The DNA of the CDR3 is TGTGCCAGCAGCCATGGACAGTCCTACGAGCAGTACGTC.

This chain connects TRBV6-5 to TRBJ2-7; TRBD2 matches at 8 bases. V trimming: 5 bases; J trimming: 7 bases; junction bases outside the gene matches: 13. This CDR3 has 15 amino acids. Germline CDR1 MNHEY, CDR2 SVGAGI. For the CDR3, the DNA is TGTGCCAGCAGTCCCTCGGGACTAGGTGAAGGAGAGCAGTACTTC. Residues: CASSPSGLGEGEQYF.

This chain connects TRBV7-2 to TRBJ1-2, with TRBD1 matching 12 bases. Germline CDR1 SGHTA, CDR2 FQGNSA. The V gene end was trimmed by 0 bases and the J gene end by 8 bases; junction bases not matched to a gene: 1. CDR3 length equals 14 residues. The CDR3 bases are TGTGCCAGCAGCTTAGCCGGGACAGGGGGCGGCTACACCTTC. Translated: CASSLAGTGGGYTF.

This clone came up a few times. V usage is TRBV5-1 and J usage is TRBJ2-7; the match to TRBD1 covers 7 bases. The CDR3 loop spans 12 amino acids. The J segment lost 5 bases and the V segment lost 4 bases, leaving 3 bases of the junction unmatched. The germline V gene has CDR1 SGHRS and CDR2 YFSETQ. DNA of the CDR3: TGCGCCAGCAGCCGACAGGGAGACGAGCAGTACGTC. It codes for CASSRQGDEQYV.

This clone was seen more than once but under ten times. V and J are TRBV7-9 and TRBJ1-1, with D tentatively TRBD1 (6 bases). CDR3 size: 14 residues. CDR1 is SEHNR and CDR2 is FQNEAQ in the germline V gene (reference sequence). The V end was cut by 4 bases, the J end by 0 bases, with 9 bases between. CDR3 in DNA: TGTGCCAGCAGCTCCGGGACACTGAACACTGAAGCTTTCTTT. Translation: CASSSGTLNTEAFF.

This chain joins TRBV5-4 and TRBJ2-2; D unclear. Germline V gene data show CDR1 as SGHNT and CDR2 as YYREEE (reference sequence). The V end lost 5 bases, the J end lost 3 bases, and 11 bases lay between the germline ends. The CDR3 covers 14 residues. CDR3 region: CASSPHIYTGELFF. CDR3 coding DNA: TGTGCCAGCAGTCCTCACATTTACACCGGGGAGCTGTTTTTT.

The chain uses TRBV6-6 and TRBJ2-3; 7 bases match TRBD2. Trimming took 7 bases from V and 2 from J; bases not matched to a gene: 12. Germline V gene data show CDR1 as MNHNY and CDR2 as SVGAGI (reference sequence). The CDR3 is made up of 16 amino acids. This chain's CDR3 is CASNNRASGHTDTQYF. The CDR3 nucleotides read TGTGCCAGCAATAATCGGGCTAGCGGACACACAGATACGCAGTATTTT.

This chain uses TRBV7-9 with TRBJ1-4; D uncertain. V was pared by 5 bases and J by 7 bases, with 17 bases between. Germline V gene data show CDR1 as SEHNR and CDR2 as FQNEAQ (reference sequence). There are 15 residues in the CDR3. DNA of the CDR3: TGTGCCAGCAGCATGGCCTCTTCGGGGTTTGAAAAACTGTTTTTT. It codes for CASSMASSGFEKLFF. The full variable domain, with the rest looked up from reference TRBV7-9 and TRBJ1-4, is DTGVSQNPRHKITKRGQNVTFRCDPISEHNRLYWYRQTLGQGPEFLTYFQNEAQLEKSRLLSDRFSAERPKGSFSTLEIQRTEQGDSAMYLCASSMASSGFEKLFFGSGTQLSVL.

The chain combines TRBV4-2 with TRBJ1-2; maybe TRBD1 (6 bases). The CDR3 loop spans 14 amino acids. V lost 3 bases, J lost 4 bases, and 12 bases lay in between. CDR1 is LGHNA, CDR2 YNFKEQ, per germline. The CDR3 loop reads CASSQPSQGYGYTF. The CDR3 coding sequence is TGTGCCAGCAGCCAGCCTTCACAGGGCTATGGCTACACCTTC.

This clone was counted ten times or more. The chain combines TRBV5-6 with TRBJ2-2, with a weak D call TRBD1 (6 bases). This CDR3 has 14 residues. CDR1 is SGHDT and CDR2 is YYEEEE in the germline V gene. V was shortened by 4 bases and J by 1 base, with 8 bases between the two germline ends. The CDR3 DNA sequence: TGTGCCAGCAGCCGGGACATGAACACCGGGGAGCTGTTTTTT. Amino acids: CASSRDMNTGELFF. Full variable domain (missing parts from reference TRBV5-6 and TRBJ2-2): DAGVTQSPTHLIKTRGQQVTLRCSPKSGHDTVSWYQQALGQGPQFIFQYYEEEERQRGNFPDRFSGHQFPNYSSELNVNALLLGDSALYLCASSRDMNTGELFFGEGSRLTVL.

The table lists this clone with many counts. The chain has TRBV7-8 and TRBJ1-2, with unresolved D. Germline CDR1 and CDR2: SGHVS and FQNEAQ. Trimming cost V 3 bases and J 8 bases, with 13 bases left between them. CDR3 length: 13 residues. CDR3 sequence (DNA): TGTGCCAGCAGCTTCCTTTTATCGGGAGGCTACACCTTC. Amino acids: CASSFLLSGGYTF.

The sample holds a few counts of this clone. The rearrangement uses TRBV18 and TRBJ2-7; 9 bases fit TRBD1. The CDR3 loop spans 14 amino acids. Trimming cost V 4 bases and J 6 bases; bases outside gene matches: 7. Germline loops: CDR1 KGHSH, CDR2 LQKENI. CDR3 bases: TGTGCCAGCTCACTACGACAGGGGGTCCTCGAGCAGTACGTC. The encoded protein is CASSLRQGVLEQYV.

This clone was counted only a few times. The rearrangement uses TRBV29-1 and TRBJ2-2; 10 positions agree with TRBD1. The germline V gene has CDR1 SQVTM and CDR2 ANQGSEA. The J segment lost 5 bases and the V segment lost 7 bases, leaving 10 bases of the junction unmatched. This CDR3 has 15 residues. The DNA of the CDR3 is TGCAGCGCCGAACCGGGACAGGGGAGAACCGGGGAGCTGTTTTTT. It yields the protein CSAEPGQGRTGELFF.

This sequence joins TRBV6-5 and TRBJ2-1; a possible D gene is TRBD2 (5 bases). Trimming stripped 0 bases from V and 0 bases from J, with 6 bases between. Germline CDR1 is MNHEY and CDR2 is SVGAGI. The CDR3 has 15 residues. The CDR3 spells CASSYSRVSYNEQFF. The CDR3 bases are TGTGCCAGCAGTTACTCGAGGGTCTCCTACAATGAGCAGTTCTTC.

This clone was seen just once. This rearrangement joins TRBV4-2 to TRBJ1-5; D possibly corresponds to TRBD1 (5 bases). This CDR3 contains 15 residues. CDR1 and CDR2 from the germline V gene are LGHNA and YNFKEQ. Trimming took off 2 bases at V and 0 bases at J, with 8 bases between the two ends. The CDR3 DNA reads as TGTGCCAGCAGCCAAATAGGGGATAGCAATCAGCCCCAGCATTTT. Translating gives CASSQIGDSNQPQHF.

The chain uses TRBV6-1 and TRBJ1-2; the D is unclear. CDR3 size: 13 residues. Trimming took 3 bases from V and 3 from J, leaving 8 bases between them. Per germline, CDR1 MNHNS and CDR2 SASEGT. The CDR3 loop reads CASSENSHYGYTF. CDR3 sequence (DNA): TGTGCCAGCAGTGAGAACAGCCACTATGGCTACACCTTC.

A few counts support this clone. The gene calls are TRBV7-2 and TRBJ2-1; TRBD1 is a possible D gene (5 bases). This CDR3 has 13 residues. Germline V lookup: CDR1 SGHTA, CDR2 FQGNSA. Trimming left V 3 bases short and J 5 bases short, with 8 bases between. Here the CDR3 reads CASSFDRDNEQFF. Written as DNA, the CDR3 is TGTGCCAGCAGCTTCGACAGAGACAATGAGCAGTTCTTC.

This clone was seen repeatedly, ten times or more. This sequence joins TRBV21-1 and TRBJ1-2; the table assigns TRBD1, which was not confirmed against the DNA. TRBV21-1 is given as a pseudogene. CDR3 size: 12 residues. CDR3 sequence (DNA): TGTGCCAGCAGCGGCCGTAACTATGGCTACACCTTC. Its protein product is CASSGRNYGYTF.

The V call is TRBV18, the J call TRBJ1-1; no definite D call. V was trimmed by 2 bases and J by 0 bases, leaving 10 bases between them. The CDR3 has 15 residues. Germline CDR1 and CDR2: KGHSH and LQKENI. The CDR3 loop is CASSPGPAVNTEAFF. CDR3 nucleotides: TGTGCCAGCTCACCAGGGCCGGCGGTGAACACTGAAGCTTTCTTT. The variable domain in full, completed from reference TRBV18 and TRBJ1-1, reads NAGVMQNPRHLVRRRGQEARLRCSPMKGHSHVYWYRQLPEEGLKFMVYLQKENIIDESGMPKERFSAEFPKEGPSILRIQQVVRGDSAAYFCASSPGPAVNTEAFFGQGTRLTVV.

This clone has a handful of counts. This CDR3 reads CASSWSGLNQPQHF. The CDR3 nucleotides read TGCGCCAGCAGTTGGTCAGGACTCAATCAGCCCCAGCATTTT. The rearrangement uses TRBV5-1 and TRBJ1-5; D is undetermined. The germline gives CDR1 SGHRS, CDR2 YFSETQ. V was pared by 5 bases and J by 3 bases, with 12 bases between. The length of the CDR3 is 14 residues. Together with reference TRBV5-1 and TRBJ1-5, the CDR3 gives the full variable domain: KAGVTQTPRYLIKTRGQQVTLSCSPISGHRSVSWYQQTPGQGLQFLFEYFSETQRNKGNFPGRFSGRQFSNSRSEMNVSTLELGDSALYLCASSWSGLNQPQHFGDGTRLSIL.

This rearrangement joins TRBV7-8 to TRBJ1-6; 8 bases are shared with TRBD1. The junction had 11 bases not matched to a gene; V was cut back by 1 base and J by 0 bases. Germline V gene data show CDR1 as SGHVS and CDR2 as FQNEAQ. This CDR3 has 20 amino acids. DNA of the CDR3: TGTGCCAGCAGCTTAGGCAAGAGGACAGGGAAAAGCTCCTATAATTCACCCCTCCACTTT. Protein sequence: CASSLGKRTGKSSYNSPLHF.

This chain links TRBV2 with TRBJ1-1; TRBD1 aligns across 7 bases. V shed 6 bases and J 7 bases; nucleotides not matched to a gene: 11. Germline CDR1 and CDR2: SNHLY and FYNNEI. This CDR3 has 14 residues. CDR3 in DNA: TGTGCCAGCAGGGGAGGGACAGCTAAAAATGAAGCTTTCTTT. Translating gives CASRGGTAKNEAFF.

The V gene is TRBV2, the J gene TRBJ2-7; 11 bases match TRBD1. CDR3 size: 15 residues. With V trimmed by 8 bases and J by 2 bases, 8 bases remained unmatched. CDR1 and CDR2 (germline): SNHLY, FYNNEI. DNA for the CDR3: TGTGCCAGCGGAGAGGGACAGGGGGTTACCTACGAGCAGTACGTC. Protein product: CASGEGQGVTYEQYV.

The chain couples TRBV29-1 to TRBJ2-5; TRBD2 agrees at 7 bases. Per germline, CDR1 SQVTM and CDR2 ANQGSEA. J gave up 3 bases and V 7 bases, and 11 bases lay outside the gene matches. The length of the CDR3 is 14 residues. The CDR3 is CSARRGSLEETQYF. For the CDR3, the DNA is TGCAGCGCTCGGCGGGGGAGCCTCGAAGAGACCCAGTACTTC.

This clone came up a few times. The J gene is TRBJ2-5, the V gene TRBV4-2; perhaps D is TRBD1 or TRBD2 (7 bases each). The ends were cut back, 4 bases at V and 8 bases at J, with 17 bases in the middle. The V gene's germline CDR1 is LGHNA and CDR2 YNFKEQ. This CDR3 has 14 residues. For the CDR3, the DNA is TGTGCCAGCAGCCCGTGGGAGGGGGCGCCTACCCAGTACTTC. Protein sequence: CASSPWEGAPTQYF.

This chain uses TRBV27 with TRBJ1-1; 8 nucleotides match TRBD1. CDR1 MNHEY and CDR2 SMNVEV come from the germline V gene (reference sequence). Unmatched junction bases numbered 8, after V lost 3 bases and J lost 8 bases. This CDR3 is 14 amino acids long. The CDR3 here is CASSFRTGRREAFF. CDR3 bases: TGTGCCAGCAGTTTTAGGACAGGGAGGAGAGAAGCTTTCTTT.

The V gene is TRBV4-2, the J gene TRBJ2-7; D is possibly TRBD2 (6 bases). The germline gives CDR1 LGHNA, CDR2 YNFKEQ. The CDR3 runs 17 residues. Trimming took 0 bases from V and 5 from J, leaving 20 bases between them. CDR3 loop: CASSQDFPWGEVDEQYF. CDR3 bases: TGTGCCAGCAGCCAAGATTTCCCTTGGGGGGAGGTGGACGAGCAGTACTTC.

The chain couples TRBV2 to TRBJ1-4, with D possibly TRBD1 on 5 matching bases. This CDR3 region has 12 residues. V was cut by 7 bases and J by 7 bases, with 10 bases left in between. The V gene's germline CDR1 is SNHLY and CDR2 FYNNEI. The CDR3 DNA reads TGTGCCAGCAATGGGGGAGGTGAAAAACTGTTTTTT. It translates to CASNGGGEKLFF. Supplemented by reference TRBV2 and TRBJ1-4, the full variable domain reads EPEVTQTPSHQVTQMGQEVILRCVPISNHLYFYWYRQILGQKVEFLVSFYNNEISEKSEIFDDQFSVERPDGSNFTLKIRSTKLEDSAMYFCASNGGGEKLFFGSGTQLSVL.